These 16 T cell receptor beta chains were all obtained from the same sample, sequenced in a study of shared clonotypes between healthy human individuals. Clones were read by immunoSEQ multiplex PCR, and TCRdb kept only the in-frame ones, dropping some. Counted here are approximately 470,000 clones, 70% to 85% occurring once; the ten biggest clones make up about 12%. The sequenced material came from PBMCs. The receptors derive from a woman in her thirties or forties in good health. Some clones in this sample may be carry-over from other donors' samples.

This chain connects TRBV11-2 to TRBJ2-1; 8 bases are a match to TRBD2. The trim removed 2 bases at V and 3 bases at J, leaving 0 bases unmatched. Germline V lookup: CDR1 SGHAT, CDR2 FQNNGV. The CDR3 is 14 amino acids. The CDR3 nucleotides are TGTGCCAGCAGCTTAACTAGCGGCTACAATGAGCAGTTCTTC. Amino acid sequence: CASSLTSGYNEQFF.

Remarks on this clone: A much bigger clone sits one base away, suggesting this may be a read error. V is TRBV4-1 and J is TRBJ2-2; 8 bases agree with TRBD2. CDR1 MGHRA and CDR2 YSYEKL come from the germline V gene. The CDR3 has 18 amino acids. V shed 4 bases, J shed 3 bases, and the junction held 13 bases outside the gene matches. This chain's CDR3 is CASSLGAGDGLDTGELFF. CDR3 DNA: TGCGCCAGCAGCCTAGGAGCGGGAGATGGGTTGGACACCGGGGAGCTGTTTTTT.

The rearrangement links TRBV11-2 to TRBJ2-1, with 16 bases matching TRBD2. CDR3 length: 16 residues. Germline V gives CDR1 SGHAT, CDR2 FQNNGV. Trimming cost V 4 bases and J 9 bases; bases outside gene matches: 6. The CDR3 protein is CASSSGTSGRAIEQFF. CDR3 nucleotides: TGTGCCAGCAGCTCCGGGACTAGCGGGAGGGCCATTGAGCAGTTCTTC.

The chain combines TRBV2 with TRBJ2-1; TRBD2 is a possible D gene (6 bases). CDR3 length: 14 residues. Trimming left V 8 bases short and J 1 base short, with 12 bases between. CDR1 and CDR2 from the germline V gene are SNHLY and FYNNEI. The chain's CDR3 is CASDRLDSYNEQFF. Written as DNA, the CDR3 is TGTGCCAGCGATCGACTAGATTCCTACAATGAGCAGTTCTTC.

This clone was picked up many times. V usage is TRBV9 and J usage is TRBJ2-2; 9 bases match TRBD2. CDR1 is SGDLS and CDR2 is YYNGEE in the germline V gene. There are 16 residues in the CDR3. The junction had 4 bases not matched to a gene; V was cut back by 2 bases and J by 2 bases. As DNA, the CDR3 is TGTGCCAGCAGCGTGGGACTAGCTCTTAACACCGGGGAGCTGTTTTTT. Its protein product is CASSVGLALNTGELFF.

This clone has a single count. The CDR3 coding sequence is TGTGCCAGCCATCGGAACCCCTACGAGCAGTACTTC. Translated: CASHRNPYEQYF. J is TRBJ2-7 and V is TRBV5-6, with unresolved D. The CDR3 is made up of 12 amino acids. CDR1 and CDR2 from the germline V gene are SGHDT and YYEEEE. Between the trimmed V and J ends, which lost 7 bases and 2 bases, there was a span of 10 bases.

The V gene is TRBV27, the J gene TRBJ2-4; 7 bases match TRBD2. The CDR3 has 16 residues. Germline V gene lookup returns CDR1 MNHEY and CDR2 SMNVEV (reference sequence). Trimming took 5 bases from V and 6 from J; bases not matched to a gene: 13. CDR3 sequence: CASSPQGGRVVNIQYF. CDR3 sequence (DNA): TGTGCCAGCAGTCCACAAGGTGGGAGGGTCGTAAACATTCAGTACTTC.

This clone was picked up a small number of times. The CDR3 is CASTQVTTSYEQYF. CDR3 nucleotide sequence: TGTGCCAGCACCCAGGTGACTACCTCCTACGAGCAGTACTTC. The chain has TRBV6-1 and TRBJ2-7; D is possibly TRBD2 (5 bases). V lost 7 bases and J 0 bases, leaving 13 bases between the germline ends. The germline gives CDR1 MNHNS, CDR2 SASEGT. The CDR3 is 14 residues long.

The rearrangement joins TRBV7-8 to TRBJ2-1; 8 nucleotides agree with TRBD2. The CDR3 sequence is 15 residues long. After removal of 4 bases from V and 4 bases from J, the junction contained 6 bases not matched to a gene. Germline values: CDR1 SGHVS, CDR2 FQNEAQ. CDR3 sequence reads: CASSSGTRGYNEQFF. In DNA, the CDR3 is TGTGCCAGCAGCTCTGGGACTAGGGGTTACAATGAGCAGTTCTTC.

This clone was observed at least ten times. The chain employs TRBV18 and TRBJ1-3; 10 bases line up with TRBD1. With V trimmed by 3 bases and J by 2 bases, 4 bases remained unmatched. The germline V gene has CDR1 KGHSH and CDR2 LQKENI. CDR3 size: 16 residues. The CDR3 here is CASSPDRGVAGNTIYF. CDR3 in DNA: TGTGCCAGCTCACCGGACAGGGGGGTCGCTGGAAACACCATATATTTT.

CDR3 sequence reads: CASSASGPTGELFF. The DNA for the CDR3 is TGTGCCAGCAGCGCCTCGGGGCCGACCGGGGAGCTGTTTTTT. The chain couples TRBV13 to TRBJ2-2; D is tentatively TRBD1 or TRBD2 (5 bases each). V was cut by 5 bases and J by 5 bases, with 12 bases left in between. Germline loops: CDR1 PRHDT, CDR2 FYEKMQ (reference sequence). The CDR3 is 14 amino acids.

A few counts support this clone. The J gene is TRBJ2-7, the V gene TRBV7-2, with 8 bases fitting TRBD1. V was pared by 3 bases and J by 2 bases, with 6 bases of the junction left unmatched. Germline values: CDR1 SGHTA, CDR2 FQGNSA. The CDR3 sequence is 15 residues long. CDR3 coding DNA: TGTGCCAGCAGCTTTCCGGACAGGGAGGCCTACGAGCAGTACTTC. Its protein product is CASSFPDREAYEQYF.

This clone was detected once. This chain links TRBV19 with TRBJ1-5, with TRBD1 matching over 8 bases. The germline gives CDR1 LNHDA, CDR2 SQIVND (reference sequence). The CDR3 is 14 amino acids. V lost 5 bases to trimming and J lost 5 bases; unmatched junction nucleotides: 5. In DNA form, the CDR3 reads TGTGCCAGTAGTGCCGGACAGGGACATCAGCCCCAGCATTTT. It translates to CASSAGQGHQPQHF.

V and J are TRBV30 and TRBJ2-5, with TRBD1 matching over 10 bases. This CDR3 comprises 13 residues. Germline lookup yields CDR1 GTSNPN and CDR2 SVGIG (reference sequence). V was clipped by 3 bases and J by 5 bases; unmatched bases: 3. CDR3 DNA sequence: TGTGCCTGGAGGGACAGGGGGAGGGAGACCCAGTACTTC. It translates to CAWRDRGRETQYF.

The rearrangement links TRBV19 to TRBJ1-1; 8 bases align to TRBD1. The ends lost 4 bases at V and 1 base at J; junction bases unmatched: 11. Germline CDR1 and CDR2: LNHDA and SQIVND (reference sequence). The CDR3 totals 17 residues. The DNA of the CDR3 is TGTGCCAGTAGTACCGACGACAGGGGAATGGGGAACACTGAAGCTTTCTTT. Protein product: CASSTDDRGMGNTEAFF.

V gene TRBV19 combines with J gene TRBJ1-5, with 8 bases that match TRBD1. CDR1 is LNHDA, CDR2 SQIVND, per germline (reference sequence). The V segment lost 0 bases and the J segment 5 bases; nucleotides outside the gene matches: 12. This CDR3 is 18 amino acids long. The CDR3 DNA reads as TGTGCCAGTAGTATAGATCCCAGCAGGGGGCTAGTGGATCAGCCCCAGCATTTT. It specifies CASSIDPSRGLVDQPQHF.